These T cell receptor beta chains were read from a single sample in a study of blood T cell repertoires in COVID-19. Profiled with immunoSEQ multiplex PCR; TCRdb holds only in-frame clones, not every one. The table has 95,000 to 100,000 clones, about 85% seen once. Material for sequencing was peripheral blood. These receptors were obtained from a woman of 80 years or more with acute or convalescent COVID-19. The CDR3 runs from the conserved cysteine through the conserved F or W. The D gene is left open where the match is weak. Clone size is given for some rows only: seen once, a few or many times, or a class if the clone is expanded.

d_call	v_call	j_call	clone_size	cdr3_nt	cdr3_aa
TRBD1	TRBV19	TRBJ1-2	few	TGTGCCAGTTCTGGACAGGCGTTTTCCTATGGCTACACCTTC	CASSGQAFSYGYTF
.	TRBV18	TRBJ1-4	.	TGTGCCAGCTCACGGAACGGGGGGGATGAAAAACTGTTTTTT	CASSRNGGDEKLFF
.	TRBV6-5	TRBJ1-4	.	TGTGCCAGCAGGAGGGTGGGGGAAAAACTGTTTTTT	CASRRVGEKLFF
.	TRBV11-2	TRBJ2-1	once	TGTGCCAGCAGGGGGGGGCTACGGGTAAGTGAGCAGTTCTTC	CASRGGLRVSEQFF
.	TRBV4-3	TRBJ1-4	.	TGCGCCAGCAGCCCCTCCTTGGACAGTTCTAATGAAAAACTGTTTTTT	CASSPSLDSSNEKLFF
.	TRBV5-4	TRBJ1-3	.	TGTGCCAGCAGCTTGGGCACAGGGTCTGGAAACACCATATATTTT	CASSLGTGSGNTIYF
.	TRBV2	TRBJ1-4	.	TGTGCCAGCAGTGAAGCAGGGGTCCGGAATGAAAAACTGTTTTTT	CASSEAGVRNEKLFF
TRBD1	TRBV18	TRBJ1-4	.	TGTGCCAGCTCAGAGGGACAGGGGCCCGAAAAACTGTTTTTT	CASSEGQGPEKLFF
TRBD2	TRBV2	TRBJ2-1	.	TGTGCCAGCAGTGGGTGGCGGGGGGTCAACAATGAGCAGTTCTTC	CASSGWRGVNNEQFF
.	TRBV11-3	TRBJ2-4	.	TGTGCCAGCAGCTTGCAGGGAACTGAAAACATTCAGTACTTC	CASSLQGTENIQYF
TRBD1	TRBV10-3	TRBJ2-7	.	TGTGCCATCAGCACAGGGGTGGGCGAGCAGTACTTC	CAISTGVGEQYF
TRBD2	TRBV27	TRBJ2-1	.	TGTGCCAGCAGTCCACAGGCTAGCGGGGGATACAATGAGCAGTTCTTC	CASSPQASGGYNEQFF
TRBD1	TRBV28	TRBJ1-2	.	TGTGCCTCCCTGGACAGGGGCCCATATGGCTACACCTTC	CASLDRGPYGYTF
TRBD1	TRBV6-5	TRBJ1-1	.	TGTGCCAGCTGCCCACTGGGACAGGGGATCGCTGAAGCTTTCTTT	CASCPLGQGIAEAFF
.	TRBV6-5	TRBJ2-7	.	TGTGCCACCCACCAACGGGTTTTGGGTTCCTACGAGCAGTACTTC	CATHQRVLGSYEQYF
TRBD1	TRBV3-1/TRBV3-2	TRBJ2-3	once	TGTGCCAGCAGCCAAGATAACAGGGGTTCCACAGATACGCAGTATTTT	CASSQDNRGSTDTQYF
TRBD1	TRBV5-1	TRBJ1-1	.	TGCGCCAGCAGCACCGGGACAGGGGGCGGGAGCACTGAAGCTTTCTTT	CASSTGTGGGSTEAFF
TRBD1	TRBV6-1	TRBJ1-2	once	TGTGCCAGCAGTCATCGACAGGGGGATACTTATGGCTACACCTTC	CASSHRQGDTYGYTF
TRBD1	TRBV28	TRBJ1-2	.	TGTGCCAGCAGGGTCCTAGGGCAGGGGGCTAACTATGGCTACACCTTC	CASRVLGQGANYGYTF
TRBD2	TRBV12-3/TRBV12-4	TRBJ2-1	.	TGTGCCAGCAGCCCCAGCGGGGGTCGTGAGCAGTTCTTC	CASSPSGGREQFF
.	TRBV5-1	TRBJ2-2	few	TGCGCCAGCAGCCCCGCGGACAAACAGAACACCGGGGAGCTGTTTTTT	CASSPADKQNTGELFF
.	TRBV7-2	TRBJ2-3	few	TGTGCCAGCAGCTTAGCTCCAGTCACAGATACGCAGTATTTT	CASSLAPVTDTQYF
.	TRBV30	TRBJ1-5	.	TGTGCCTGGAGTGTCGACGGGGGTCCAAATCAGCCCCAGCATTTT	CAWSVDGGPNQPQHF
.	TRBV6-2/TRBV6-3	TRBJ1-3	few	TGTGCCAGCAGTTCTGGGGGCCTCGGAAACACCATATATTTT	CASSSGGLGNTIYF
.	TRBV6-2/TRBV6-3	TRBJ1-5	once	TGTGCCAGCAGTTACTCGTTGGGGTCAGGGGCCCATCAGCCCCAGCATTTT	CASSYSLGSGAHQPQHF
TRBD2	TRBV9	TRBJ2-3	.	TGTGCCAGCAGCCCCGGGGGGGGCCCAGATACGCAGTATTTT	CASSPGGGPDTQYF
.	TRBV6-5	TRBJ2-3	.	TGTGCCAGCAGCCCAAGGGGGGGCCAAACAGATACGCAGTATTTT	CASSPRGGQTDTQYF
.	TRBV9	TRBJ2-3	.	TGTGCCAGCAGTGACCGGGATACCGCACGTGATACGCAGTATTTT	CASSDRDTARDTQYF
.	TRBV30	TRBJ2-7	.	TGTGCCTGGAGTTCAGGGTACGAGCAGTACTTC	CAWSSGYEQYF
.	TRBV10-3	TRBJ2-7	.	TGTGCCATCAGTGAGTCGAGAGTTGGTTACTACGAGCAGTACTTC	CAISESRVGYYEQYF
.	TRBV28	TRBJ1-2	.	TGTGCCAGCAGGGGGCAGGGCAACTATGGCTACACCTTC	CASRGQGNYGYTF
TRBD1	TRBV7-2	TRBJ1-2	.	TGTGCCAGCAGCCTAAATCCGGGACAGGGGTATGGCTACACCTTC	CASSLNPGQGYGYTF
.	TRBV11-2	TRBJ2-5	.	TGTGCCAGCAGCTTACGGGAGACCCAGTACTTC	CASSLRETQYF
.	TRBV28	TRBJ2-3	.	TGTGCCAGCAGTCGCGGTACGCAGTATTTT	CASSRGTQYF
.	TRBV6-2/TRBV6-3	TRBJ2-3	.	TGTGCCAGCAGTTACTCGACGTCGGGAGATACGCAGTATTTT	CASSYSTSGDTQYF
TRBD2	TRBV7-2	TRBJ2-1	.	TGTGCCAGCAGCACGGGACTAGCGAGGAATGAGCAGTTCTTC	CASSTGLARNEQFF
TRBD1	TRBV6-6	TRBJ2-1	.	TGTGCCAGCACTCAAACAGGGGGCTACAACAATGAGCAGTTCTTC	CASTQTGGYNNEQFF
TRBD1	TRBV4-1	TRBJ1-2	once	TGCGCCAGCAGCCAAGGCAGGGGGGACGGTGGCTACACCTTC	CASSQGRGDGGYTF
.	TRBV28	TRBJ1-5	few	TGTGCCAGCAGTTTAGTTCAGGGTTATCAGCCCCAGCATTTT	CASSLVQGYQPQHF
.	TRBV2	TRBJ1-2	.	TGTGCCAGCAGTCTACTATCCGGGATCCCCCTCTCGGGCTACACCTTC	CASSLLSGIPLSGYTF
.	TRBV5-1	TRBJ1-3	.	TGCGCCAGCAGCTTGGCAGGAAGTACTAACACCATATATTTT	CASSLAGSTNTIYF
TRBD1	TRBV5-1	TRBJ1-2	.	TGCGCCAGCAGCCCTGGCGCGGGACAGGGCGATGGCTACACCTTC	CASSPGAGQGDGYTF
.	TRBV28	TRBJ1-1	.	TGTGCCACCTGGGGGCCCAACACTGAAGCTTTCTTT	CATWGPNTEAFF
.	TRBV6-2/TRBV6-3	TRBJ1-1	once	TGTGCCAGCAGTTACTGGTCGATCGGGTCAACGAACACTGAAGCTTTCTTT	CASSYWSIGSTNTEAFF
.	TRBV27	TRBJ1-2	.	TGTGCCAGCAGGCGTGGACACTCTAACTATGGCTACACCTTC	CASRRGHSNYGYTF
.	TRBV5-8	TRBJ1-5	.	TGTGCCAGCAGCTTGAGTAGGGGATCCCTCAATCAGCCCCAGCATTTT	CASSLSRGSLNQPQHF
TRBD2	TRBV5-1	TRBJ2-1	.	TGCGCCAGCAGCAATGGGGGCGCGGGGGGTTACAATGAGCAGTTCTTC	CASSNGGAGGYNEQFF
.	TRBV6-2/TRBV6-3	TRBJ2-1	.	TGTGCCAGCAGCCTAGCCGGTGAGCAGTTCTTC	CASSLAGEQFF
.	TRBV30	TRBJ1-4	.	TGTGCCTGGAGATCAGGGACTGGGGATGAAAAACTGTTTTTT	CAWRSGTGDEKLFF
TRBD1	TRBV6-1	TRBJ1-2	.	TGTGCCAGCAGTGAAGGGGACAGGGATTATGGCTACACCTTC	CASSEGDRDYGYTF
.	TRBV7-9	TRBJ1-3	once	TGTGCCAGCAGCCCGGGCCCGGGGTACACCATATATTTT	CASSPGPGYTIYF
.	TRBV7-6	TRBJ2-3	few	TGTGCCAGCAGCATGCGGCGCGGGGATACGCAGTATTTT	CASSMRRGDTQYF
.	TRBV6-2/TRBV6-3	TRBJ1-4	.	TGTGCCAGCAGTTCCTACAGGGAAGGCGTTGAAAAACTGTTTTTT	CASSSYREGVEKLFF
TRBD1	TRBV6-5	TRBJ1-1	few	TGTGCCAGCAAAGACAGGGAGCAAGGGACTGAAGCTTTCTTT	CASKDREQGTEAFF
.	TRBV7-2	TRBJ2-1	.	TGTGCCAGCAGCTTAGCAGGGGTCGTTATGGATGAGCAGTTCTTC	CASSLAGVVMDEQFF
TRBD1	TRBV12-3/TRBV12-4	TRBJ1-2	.	TGTGCCAGCAGTCGGGACAGGGTATATGGCTACACCTTC	CASSRDRVYGYTF
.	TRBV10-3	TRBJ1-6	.	TGTGCCATCAGAGGTATACAGGGTGATTCACCCCTCCACTTT	CAIRGIQGDSPLHF